This TCR beta chain was retrieved from a study of long-term antiretroviral therapy in people with HIV. Concerning this clone itself: The target antigen is unknown.

General study points: HIV repertoires spanned narrower CDR3 length ranges than controls.

Every one of the donors gave at least one pre-ART PBMC sample and at least two post-ART PBMC samples. CDR1 is MNHNS and CDR2 is SASEGT in the germline V gene. V lost 3 bases, J lost 6 bases, and 15 bases lay in between. This CDR3 has 14 amino acids. Runs used v3.0 of the immunoSEQ assay and were done at survey level. Here immunoSEQ multiplex PCR was the method, and the copy in TCRdb shows in-frame clones only, minus some. There are 30,000 to 40,000 clones in the sample; roughly nine tenths occur only once, and approximately 12% lies in the top ten. The chain is built from TRBV6-1 and TRBJ2-7; tentatively, D is TRBD1 (6 bases). The sequence was collected from a man between 18 and 29 years old with HIV. The sample consisted of unsorted PBMCs, taken 1.1 years after starting antiretroviral therapy. In nucleotides, the CDR3 is TGTGCCAGCAGTGAGGAGTGGACAGCCGGCGAGCAGTACTTC. Encoded protein: CASSEEWTAGEQYF.